This T cell receptor beta chain originates from a study of blood T cell repertoires in COVID-19. As for the study in general: Sites in the United States, Italy and Spain provided acute and convalescent COVID-19 samples. In each case, the material was cDNA or gDNA derived from T cells, B-cell-depleted T cells, or PBMCs.

In the original analysis: Nucleated cell number was recorded as an estimate derived from reference gene primer amplification. Assay: immunoSEQ multiplex PCR; the TCRdb copy retains only in-frame clones and omits some. The D gene and trimming were derived from the DNA, and the V and J assignments and clone size from that table. The table lists about 400,000 clones, nearly 90% of them singletons, with 2% to 2.5% in the top ten. This clone was seen more than once but under ten times. V was trimmed by 3 bases and J by 8 bases, leaving 10 bases between them. The CDR3 length is 12 residues. Cohort allocation depended upon clinical history that participants reported.

The V call is TRBV12-3 or TRBV12-4, the J call TRBJ1-2; D is uncertain. This TCR came from a middle-aged woman with acute COVID-19. The specimen sequenced was PBMCs or T cells enriched from blood (not recorded which). The CDR3 protein is CASSFHSEGYTF. The CDR3, as DNA: TGTGCCAGCAGTTTCCATTCGGAGGGCTACACCTTC.